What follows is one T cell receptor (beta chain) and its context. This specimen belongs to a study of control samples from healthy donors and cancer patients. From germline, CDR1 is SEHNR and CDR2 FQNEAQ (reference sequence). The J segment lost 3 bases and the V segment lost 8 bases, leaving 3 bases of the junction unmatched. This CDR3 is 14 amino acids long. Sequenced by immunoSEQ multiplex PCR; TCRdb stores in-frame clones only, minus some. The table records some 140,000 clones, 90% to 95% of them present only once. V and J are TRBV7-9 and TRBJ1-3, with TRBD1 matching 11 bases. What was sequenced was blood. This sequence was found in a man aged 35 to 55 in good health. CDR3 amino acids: CASGQGAGGNTIYF. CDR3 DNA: TGTGCCAGCGGACAGGGGGCCGGTGGAAACACCATATATTTT.